The 2 T cell receptor beta chains below come from one sample, sequenced in a study of blood T cell repertoires in COVID-19. Libraries were prepared by immunoSEQ multiplex PCR; TCRdb keeps only in-frame clonotypes and omits some of them. The sample has a few hundred thousand clones, around 90% seen once; the top ten hold approximately 15%. Sequencing input: PBMCs or T cells enriched from blood (not recorded which). Receptors originate from a man aged 25 to 40 who had been exposed to COVID-19.

The rearrangement joins TRBV25-1 to TRBJ2-7, with unresolved D. CDR1 is MGHDK, CDR2 SYGVNS, per germline. V dropped 5 bases and J dropped 1 base, with 3 bases sitting between them. CDR3 length: 11 residues. This CDR3 reads CASSSSYEQYF. The CDR3 DNA is TGTGCCAGCAGTTCGTCCTACGAGCAGTACTTC.

V usage is TRBV18 and J usage is TRBJ1-2; weak D call: TRBD1 (6 bases). The CDR3 covers 14 residues. Germline values: CDR1 KGHSH, CDR2 LQKENI. V lost 0 bases and J 8 bases, leaving 13 bases between the germline ends. The CDR3 sequence: CASSPPDSFGGYTF. The CDR3 bases are TGTGCCAGCTCACCACCGGACAGTTTCGGAGGCTACACCTTC. Drawing the rest from reference TRBV18 and TRBJ1-2, the complete variable domain is NAGVMQNPRHLVRRRGQEARLRCSPMKGHSHVYWYRQLPEEGLKFMVYLQKENIIDESGMPKERFSAEFPKEGPSILRIQQVVRGDSAAYFCASSPPDSFGGYTFGSGTRLTVV.